A selection of T cell receptor beta chains follows, all from one sample in a study of molecular identifiers for immune sequencing clone quantification. TCRdb re-derived calls from the PCR reads in MiXCR, one entry per CDR3 protein. The sample yields a few hundred thousand distinct CDR3 sequences, about a quarter seen once. Sequencing was done on a sample of naive CD8+ T cells from blood, with Jurkat cell RNA spiked in. Receptors originate from a human donor in good health. Some libraries in this study had Jurkat cell RNA spiked in. Each CDR3 is given with its conserved first and last residue. D genes are given only for firm matches. Expanded clones are given a class, and other clones once, few, many or no size at all.

CDR3 length: 15; V gene: TRBV27; D gene: NA; J gene: TRBJ1-4; clone size: NA; CDR3 protein: CASKRYREDNEKLFF; CDR3 DNA: TGTGCCAGCAAGAGGTATCGGGAGGATAATGAAAAACTGTTTTTT
CDR3 length: 18; V gene: TRBV27; D gene: TRBD2; J gene: TRBJ2-3; clone size: NA; CDR3 protein: CAGSPLTRTSGISDTQYF; CDR3 DNA: TGTGCCGGCAGTCCGTTAACCCGGACTAGCGGGATCTCAGATACGCAGTATTTT
CDR3 length: 11; V gene: TRBV30; D gene: NA; J gene: TRBJ2-7; clone size: many; CDR3 protein: CACGVSYEQYF; CDR3 DNA: TGTGCCTGCGGGGTGAGCTACGAGCAGTACTTC
CDR3 length: 13; V gene: TRBV20-1; D gene: NA; J gene: TRBJ1-1; clone size: few; CDR3 protein: CSARDGANTEAFF; CDR3 DNA: TGCAGTGCTAGAGATGGAGCGAACACTGAAGCTTTCTTT
CDR3 length: 14; V gene: TRBV14; D gene: NA; J gene: TRBJ1-2; clone size: many; CDR3 protein: CASSQTTANYGYTF; CDR3 DNA: TGTGCCAGCAGCCAAACCACAGCTAACTATGGCTACACCTTC
CDR3 length: 14; V gene: TRBV27; D gene: NA; J gene: TRBJ2-7; clone size: NA; CDR3 protein: CATREAVPPYEQYF; CDR3 DNA: TGTGCCACGAGGGAAGCGGTACCCCCCTACGAGCAGTACTTC
CDR3 length: 14; V gene: TRBV27; D gene: TRBD2; J gene: TRBJ2-3; clone size: few; CDR3 protein: CASSSSGRPDTQYF; CDR3 DNA: TGTGCCAGCAGTTCTAGCGGGAGGCCAGATACGCAGTATTTT
CDR3 length: 15; V gene: TRBV25-1; D gene: NA; J gene: TRBJ2-1; clone size: few; CDR3 protein: CASSVIGGSYNEQFF; CDR3 DNA: TGTGCCAGCAGTGTAATTGGGGGTTCCTACAATGAGCAGTTCTTC
CDR3 length: 16; V gene: TRBV24-1; D gene: NA; J gene: TRBJ1-5; clone size: NA; CDR3 protein: CATSALRGRGSRPQHF; CDR3 DNA: TGTGCCACCAGCGCGCTGAGGGGCCGCGGCAGTCGGCCCCAGCATTTT
CDR3 length: 15; V gene: TRBV20-1; D gene: TRBD2; J gene: TRBJ2-7; clone size: NA; CDR3 protein: CSARGVPGRAYEQYF; CDR3 DNA: TGCAGTGCTAGAGGTGTCCCGGGGAGGGCCTACGAGCAGTACTTC
CDR3 length: 15; V gene: TRBV25-1; D gene: NA; J gene: TRBJ1-3; clone size: NA; CDR3 protein: CASSVEIDRRNTIYF; CDR3 DNA: TGTGCCAGCAGTGTCGAAATAGATAGACGAAACACCATATATTTT
CDR3 length: 19; V gene: TRBV25-1; D gene: NA; J gene: TRBJ2-3; clone size: NA; CDR3 protein: CASTRGEREGRVGTATQYF; CDR3 DNA: TGTGCCAGCACCCGAGGGGAGCGAGAGGGCCGTGTGGGCACAGCTACGCAGTATTTT
CDR3 length: 17; V gene: TRBV27; D gene: TRBD2; J gene: TRBJ2-3; clone size: few; CDR3 protein: CASSRLAGVYSTDTQYF; CDR3 DNA: TGTGCCAGCAGCCGGCTAGCGGGAGTATATAGCACAGATACGCAGTATTTT
CDR3 length: 11; V gene: TRBV20-1; D gene: NA; J gene: TRBJ2-2; clone size: many; CDR3 protein: CSVRGTGELFF; CDR3 DNA: TGCAGTGTACGGGGCACCGGGGAGCTGTTTTTT
CDR3 length: 17; V gene: TRBV3-1; D gene: TRBD1; J gene: TRBJ2-4; clone size: many; CDR3 protein: CASSQLPAGGSSTIQYF; CDR3 DNA: TGTGCCAGCAGCCAACTCCCGGCAGGGGGTTCCTCGACCATTCAGTACTTC
CDR3 length: 13; V gene: TRBV19; D gene: NA; J gene: TRBJ2-7; clone size: few; CDR3 protein: CASRAGQSYEQYF; CDR3 DNA: TGTGCCAGTAGAGCCGGACAATCCTACGAGCAGTACTTC
CDR3 length: 12; V gene: TRBV12-3/TRBV12-4; D gene: NA; J gene: TRBJ1-2; clone size: many; CDR3 protein: CASSPSVRGYTF; CDR3 DNA: TGTGCCAGCAGTCCTTCCGTGAGGGGCTACACCTTC
CDR3 length: 16; V gene: TRBV4-3; D gene: NA; J gene: TRBJ2-7; clone size: many; CDR3 protein: CASSQDYPVIAYEQYF; CDR3 DNA: TGCGCCAGCAGCCAAGACTACCCGGTCATAGCCTACGAGCAGTACTTC
CDR3 length: 13; V gene: TRBV12-3/TRBV12-4; D gene: NA; J gene: TRBJ2-7; clone size: NA; CDR3 protein: CASGKISSYEQYF; CDR3 DNA: TGTGCCAGCGGGAAGATTTCCTCCTACGAGCAGTACTTC
CDR3 length: 13; V gene: TRBV27; D gene: NA; J gene: TRBJ2-7; clone size: NA; CDR3 protein: CASSPIDGYEQYF; CDR3 DNA: TGTGCCAGCAGTCCTATCGACGGCTACGAGCAGTACTTC
CDR3 length: 12; V gene: TRBV7-9; D gene: NA; J gene: TRBJ1-4; clone size: few; CDR3 protein: CASSLGVSEEIF; CDR3 DNA: TGTGCCAGCAGCCTCGGAGTTTCTGAGGAGATTTTT
CDR3 length: 13; V gene: TRBV7-6; D gene: NA; J gene: TRBJ1-1; clone size: many; CDR3 protein: CASSFRLDTEAFF; CDR3 DNA: TGTGCCAGCAGCTTTAGGTTGGACACTGAAGCTTTCTTT
CDR3 length: 14; V gene: TRBV7-9; D gene: NA; J gene: TRBJ1-1; clone size: few; CDR3 protein: CASSLIGADTEAFF; CDR3 DNA: TGTGCCAGCAGCTTAATCGGTGCGGACACTGAAGCTTTCTTT
CDR3 length: 12; V gene: TRBV19; D gene: NA; J gene: TRBJ1-3; clone size: NA; CDR3 protein: CASSIGANTIYF; CDR3 DNA: TGTGCCAGTAGTATAGGAGCGAACACCATATATTTT
CDR3 length: 16; V gene: TRBV6-5; D gene: NA; J gene: TRBJ2-1; clone size: NA; CDR3 protein: CASSYSQVSSYNEQFF; CDR3 DNA: TGTGCCAGCAGTTACTCGCAGGTTAGCTCCTACAATGAGCAGTTCTTC
CDR3 length: 16; V gene: TRBV6-5; D gene: NA; J gene: TRBJ1-2; clone size: NA; CDR3 protein: CASSTIRDNYNYGYTF; CDR3 DNA: TGTGCCAGCAGTACTATCCGGGACAACTACAACTATGGCTACACCTTC
CDR3 length: 18; V gene: TRBV7-9; D gene: NA; J gene: TRBJ2-5; clone size: few; CDR3 protein: CASSYPNDETRYQETQYF; CDR3 DNA: TGTGCCAGCAGCTATCCGAACGATGAGACTAGGTATCAAGAGACCCAGTACTTC
CDR3 length: 12; V gene: TRBV4-3; D gene: NA; J gene: TRBJ2-7; clone size: few; CDR3 protein: CASSQGHNEQYF; CDR3 DNA: TGCGCCAGCAGCCAGGGCCATAACGAGCAGTACTTC
CDR3 length: 12; V gene: TRBV27; D gene: NA; J gene: TRBJ2-1; clone size: NA; CDR3 protein: CATSIGNEGQFF; CDR3 DNA: TGTGCCACCAGCATCGGCAATGAGGGGCAGTTCTTC
CDR3 length: 15; V gene: TRBV4-3; D gene: NA; J gene: TRBJ1-6; clone size: NA; CDR3 protein: CASSQDRGRSSPLPF; CDR3 DNA: TGCGCCAGCAGCCAAGATAGGGGACGGAGTTCACCCCTCCCCTTT
CDR3 length: 14; V gene: TRBV4-3; D gene: NA; J gene: TRBJ1-3; clone size: many; CDR3 protein: CASSQIWGPDTIYF; CDR3 DNA: TGCGCCAGCAGCCAAATCTGGGGCCCGGACACCATATATTTT
CDR3 length: 16; V gene: TRBV15; D gene: NA; J gene: TRBJ2-6; clone size: NA; CDR3 protein: CATSNEAASGANVLTF; CDR3 DNA: TGTGCCACCAGCAACGAGGCAGCATCTGGGGCCAACGTCCTGACTTTC
CDR3 length: 15; V gene: TRBV7-3; D gene: NA; J gene: TRBJ2-2; clone size: NA; CDR3 protein: CASSATLLGPGELFF; CDR3 DNA: TGTGCCAGCAGCGCCACACTCCTGGGACCCGGGGAGCTGTTTTTT
CDR3 length: 15; V gene: TRBV12-3/TRBV12-4; D gene: NA; J gene: TRBJ1-1; clone size: NA; CDR3 protein: CASSFDGEGSTEALF; CDR3 DNA: TGTGCCAGCAGTTTCGATGGCGAAGGGAGCACTGAAGCTCTCTTT
CDR3 length: 15; V gene: TRBV7-6; D gene: TRBD1; J gene: TRBJ2-7; clone size: NA; CDR3 protein: CASNYGTGGEYEQYF; CDR3 DNA: TGTGCCAGCAACTACGGGACAGGGGGCGAGTACGAGCAGTACTTC
CDR3 length: 14; V gene: TRBV27; D gene: NA; J gene: TRBJ2-7; clone size: many; CDR3 protein: CASSLDLSGVEQYF; CDR3 DNA: TGTGCCAGCAGTTTAGATCTGTCCGGGGTTGAGCAGTACTTC
CDR3 length: 15; V gene: TRBV2; D gene: TRBD2; J gene: TRBJ2-3; clone size: many; CDR3 protein: CASRGGRPPTDTQYF; CDR3 DNA: TGTGCCAGCAGGGGCGGGAGGCCTCCGACAGATACGCAGTATTTT
CDR3 length: 15; V gene: TRBV19; D gene: NA; J gene: TRBJ1-1; clone size: NA; CDR3 protein: CASSIVGGSNTEAFF; CDR3 DNA: TGTGCCAGTAGTATAGTGGGGGGCTCGAACACTGAAGCTTTCTTT
CDR3 length: 13; V gene: TRBV5-4; D gene: NA; J gene: TRBJ2-7; clone size: many; CDR3 protein: CASSPEDSYEQYF; CDR3 DNA: TGTGCCAGCAGCCCAGAGGACAGCTACGAGCAGTACTTC
CDR3 length: 17; V gene: TRBV4-3; D gene: NA; J gene: TRBJ2-2; clone size: NA; CDR3 protein: CASSQDLTGSNTGELFF; CDR3 DNA: TGCGCCAGCAGCCAAGATCTCACAGGTTCGAACACCGGGGAGCTGTTTTTT
CDR3 length: 16; V gene: TRBV20-1; D gene: TRBD2; J gene: TRBJ2-3; clone size: NA; CDR3 protein: CSAPRLAGSMTDTQYF; CDR3 DNA: TGCAGTGCCCCGAGACTAGCGGGAAGTATGACAGATACGCAGTATTTT
CDR3 length: 14; V gene: TRBV7-2; D gene: NA; J gene: TRBJ2-5; clone size: many; CDR3 protein: CASSSTGTGETQYF; CDR3 DNA: TGTGCCAGCAGCAGCACCGGGACTGGAGAGACCCAGTACTTC
CDR3 length: 16; V gene: TRBV28; D gene: NA; J gene: TRBJ2-7; clone size: once; CDR3 protein: CASSLPPPTIRHEQYF; CDR3 DNA: TGTGCCAGCAGTTTACCACCCCCCACTATACGCCACGAGCAGTACTTC
CDR3 length: 17; V gene: TRBV7-9; D gene: TRBD2; J gene: TRBJ2-7; clone size: many; CDR3 protein: CASSQAASGISSYEQYF; CDR3 DNA: TGTGCCAGCAGCCAGGCGGCTAGCGGGATTAGCTCCTACGAGCAGTACTTC
CDR3 length: 17; V gene: TRBV7-6; D gene: NA; J gene: TRBJ2-2; clone size: NA; CDR3 protein: CASSLVLGSENTGELFF; CDR3 DNA: TGTGCCAGCAGCTTAGTACTCGGCTCCGAAAACACCGGGGAGCTGTTTTTT
CDR3 length: 14; V gene: TRBV3-1; D gene: NA; J gene: TRBJ1-1; clone size: few; CDR3 protein: CASSQNRIYTEAFF; CDR3 DNA: TGTGCCAGCAGCCAAAACAGGATCTACACTGAAGCTTTCTTT